The source of this T cell receptor (beta chain) is a study of T cell responses to AZD1222 COVID-19 vaccine. Study-wide results and limits: The span of vaccine-associated CD4 TCRs extended across spike, with dominance at 160-218 and 743-854. Seropositive at baseline were only six AZD1222 recipients.

Germline V gene sequence: CDR1 LGHNA, CDR2 YNFKEQ. The V end lost 0 bases, the J end lost 1 base, and 10 bases lay between the germline ends. The CDR3 is 16 residues long. Data came from immunoSEQ multiplex PCR; TCRdb stores just in-frame clones and leaves some out. The sample records 180,000 or so clones, 85% to 95% being singletons. Remarks on this clone: Its target is not known.

The V gene is TRBV4-2, the J gene TRBJ2-1; no reliable D call. The TCR originated in an adult in good health. The source material was peripheral blood, sampled on day 0 of AZD1222 vaccination. DNA for the CDR3: TGTGCCAGCAGCCAAGAGCTTTACAGATCCTACAATGAGCAGTTCTTC. The encoded protein is CASSQELYRSYNEQFF.